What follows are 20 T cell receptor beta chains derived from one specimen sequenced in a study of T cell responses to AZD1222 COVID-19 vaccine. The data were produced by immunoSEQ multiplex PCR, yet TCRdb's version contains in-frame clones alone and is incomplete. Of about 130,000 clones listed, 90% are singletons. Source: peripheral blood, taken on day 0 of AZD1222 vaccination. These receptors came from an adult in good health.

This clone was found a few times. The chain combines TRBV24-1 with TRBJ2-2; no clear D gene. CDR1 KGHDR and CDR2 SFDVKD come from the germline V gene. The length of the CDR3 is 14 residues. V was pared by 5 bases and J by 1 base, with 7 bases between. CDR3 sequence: CATSVDENTGELFF. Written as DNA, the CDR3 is TGTGCCACCAGTGTCGACGAGAACACCGGGGAGCTGTTTTTT.

The CDR3 DNA is TGTGCCAGCAGTTACACCGGGACTAGCGGGAGCGACGAGCAGTACTTC. Protein product: CASSYTGTSGSDEQYF. The chain links TRBV6-5 to TRBJ2-7, with 14 bases that match TRBD2. The germline gives CDR1 MNHEY, CDR2 SVGAGI. Losses at the gene ends were 2 bases for V and 5 bases for J; bases not matched to a gene: 5. The CDR3 is made up of 16 amino acids.

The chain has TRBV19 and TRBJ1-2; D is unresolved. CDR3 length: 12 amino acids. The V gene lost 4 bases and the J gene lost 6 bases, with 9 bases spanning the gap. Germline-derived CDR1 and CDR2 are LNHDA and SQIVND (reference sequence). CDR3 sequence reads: CASSTKADGYTF. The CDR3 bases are TGTGCCAGTAGTACTAAGGCGGATGGCTACACCTTC.

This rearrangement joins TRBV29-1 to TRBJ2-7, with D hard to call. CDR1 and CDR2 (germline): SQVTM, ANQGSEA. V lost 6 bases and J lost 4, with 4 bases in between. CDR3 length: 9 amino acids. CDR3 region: CSVPYEQYF. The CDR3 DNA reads TGCAGCGTCCCTTACGAGCAGTACTTC.

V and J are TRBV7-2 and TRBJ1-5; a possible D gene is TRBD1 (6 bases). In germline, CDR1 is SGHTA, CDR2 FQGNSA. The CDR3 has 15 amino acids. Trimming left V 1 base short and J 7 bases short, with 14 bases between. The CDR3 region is CASSLEWGGGQPQHF. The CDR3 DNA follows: TGTGCCAGCAGCTTAGAATGGGGGGGCGGACAGCCCCAGCATTTT.

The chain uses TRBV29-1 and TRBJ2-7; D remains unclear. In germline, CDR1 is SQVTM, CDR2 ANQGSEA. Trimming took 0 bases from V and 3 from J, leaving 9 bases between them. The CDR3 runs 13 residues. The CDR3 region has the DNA TGCAGCGTTGAAGATAACAGACTCTACGAGCAGTACTTC. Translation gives CSVEDNRLYEQYF.

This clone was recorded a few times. The CDR3 region has the DNA TGTGCCAGCAGTGCGAGCGGGGGGTCCTACAATGAGCAGTTCTTC. Translation gives CASSASGGSYNEQFF. The rearrangement uses TRBV6-4 and TRBJ2-1; 9 bases match TRBD2. Trimming took 4 bases from V and 1 from J; bases not matched to a gene: 2. The CDR3 has 15 amino acids. Germline-derived CDR1 and CDR2 are MRHNA and SNTAGT.

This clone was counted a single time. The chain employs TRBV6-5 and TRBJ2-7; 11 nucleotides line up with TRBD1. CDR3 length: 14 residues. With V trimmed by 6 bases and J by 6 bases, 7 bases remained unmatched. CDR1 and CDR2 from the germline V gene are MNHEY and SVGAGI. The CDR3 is CASSGDRGLVEQYF. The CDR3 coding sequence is TGTGCCAGCAGCGGGGACAGGGGGTTGGTCGAGCAGTACTTC.

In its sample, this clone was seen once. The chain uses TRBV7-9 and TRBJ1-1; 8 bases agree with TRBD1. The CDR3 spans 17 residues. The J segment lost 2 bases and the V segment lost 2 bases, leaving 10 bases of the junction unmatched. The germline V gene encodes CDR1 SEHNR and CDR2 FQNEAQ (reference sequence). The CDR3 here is CASSLRQGASYNTEAFF. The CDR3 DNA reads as TGTGCCAGCAGCTTAAGGCAGGGGGCGTCCTATAACACTGAAGCTTTCTTT.

CDR3: CASSLSGQETQYF. The DNA for the CDR3 is TGTGCCAGCAGTTTGTCAGGGCAAGAGACCCAGTACTTC. V usage is TRBV12-3 or TRBV12-4 and J usage is TRBJ2-5; D perhaps matches TRBD1 (5 bases). Trimming removed 3 bases from V and 2 bases from J, with 7 bases in between. CDR3 length equals 13 residues.

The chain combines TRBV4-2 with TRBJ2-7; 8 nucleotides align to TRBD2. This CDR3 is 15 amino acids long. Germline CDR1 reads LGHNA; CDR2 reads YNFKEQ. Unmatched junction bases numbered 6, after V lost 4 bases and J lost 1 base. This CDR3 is CASSLIAGKSYEQYF. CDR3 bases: TGTGCCAGCAGCCTGATAGCGGGAAAGTCCTACGAGCAGTACTTC.

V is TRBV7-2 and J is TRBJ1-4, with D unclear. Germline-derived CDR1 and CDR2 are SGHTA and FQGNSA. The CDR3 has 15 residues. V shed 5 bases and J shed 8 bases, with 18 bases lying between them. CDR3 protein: CASSPPGPAREKLFF. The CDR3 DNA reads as TGTGCCAGCAGCCCACCGGGCCCGGCTAGAGAAAAACTGTTTTTT. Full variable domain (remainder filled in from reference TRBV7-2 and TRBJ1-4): GAGVSQSPSNKVTEKGKDVELRCDPISGHTALYWYRQSLGQGLEFLIYFQGNSAPDKSGLPSDRFSAERTGGSVSTLTIQRTQQEDSAVYLCASSPPGPAREKLFFGSGTQLSVL.

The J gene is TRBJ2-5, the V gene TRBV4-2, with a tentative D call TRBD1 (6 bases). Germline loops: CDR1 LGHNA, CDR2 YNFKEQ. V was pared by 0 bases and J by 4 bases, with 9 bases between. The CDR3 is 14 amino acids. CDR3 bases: TGTGCCAGCAGCCAAGAGATGGGGGCAGAGACCCAGTACTTC. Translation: CASSQEMGAETQYF.

The CDR3 nucleotides read TGTGCCAGCAGCGACCGGGAGGGCAATCAGCCCCAGCATTTT. It codes for CASSDREGNQPQHF. The rearrangement joins TRBV9 to TRBJ1-5; D is undetermined. Germline assignment: CDR1 SGDLS and CDR2 YYNGEE. V shed 3 bases and J shed 2 bases, with 9 bases lying between them. The CDR3 spans 14 residues.

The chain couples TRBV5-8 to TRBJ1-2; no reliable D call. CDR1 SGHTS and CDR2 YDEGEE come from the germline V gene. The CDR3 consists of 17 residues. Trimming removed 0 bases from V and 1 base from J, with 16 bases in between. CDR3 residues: CASSLEGRPGSNYGYTF. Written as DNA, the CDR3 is TGTGCCAGCAGCTTGGAGGGCAGACCTGGAAGTAACTATGGCTACACCTTC. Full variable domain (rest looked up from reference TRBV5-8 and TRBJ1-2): EAGVTQSPTHLIKTRGQQATLRCSPISGHTSVYWYQQALGLGLQFLLWYDEGEERNRGNFPPRFSGRQFPNYSSELNVNALELEDSALYLCASSLEGRPGSNYGYTFGSGTRLTVV.

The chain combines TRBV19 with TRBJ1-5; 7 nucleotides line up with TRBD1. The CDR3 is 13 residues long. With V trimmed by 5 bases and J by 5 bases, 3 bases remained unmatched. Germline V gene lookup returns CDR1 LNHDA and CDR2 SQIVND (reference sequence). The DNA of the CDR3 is TGTGCCAGTAGTCCCGACAGGGATCAGCCCCAGCATTTT. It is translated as CASSPDRDQPQHF.

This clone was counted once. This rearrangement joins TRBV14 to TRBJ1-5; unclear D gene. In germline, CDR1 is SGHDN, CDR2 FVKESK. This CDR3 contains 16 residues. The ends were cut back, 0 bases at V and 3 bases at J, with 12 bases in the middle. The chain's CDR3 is CASSQENSINNQPQHF. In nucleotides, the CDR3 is TGTGCCAGCAGCCAAGAAAACAGTATAAACAATCAGCCCCAGCATTTT.

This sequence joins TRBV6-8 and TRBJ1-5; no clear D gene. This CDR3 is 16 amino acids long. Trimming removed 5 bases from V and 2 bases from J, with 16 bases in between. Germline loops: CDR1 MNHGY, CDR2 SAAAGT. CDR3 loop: CASSRPRRCGNQPQHF. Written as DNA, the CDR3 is TGTGCCAGCAGTCGCCCCAGGAGGTGCGGCAATCAGCCCCAGCATTTT.

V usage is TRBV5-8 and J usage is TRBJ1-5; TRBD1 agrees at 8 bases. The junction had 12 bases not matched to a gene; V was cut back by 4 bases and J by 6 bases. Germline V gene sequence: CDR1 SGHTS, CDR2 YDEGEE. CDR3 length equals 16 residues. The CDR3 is CASSPEQGGTFQPQHF. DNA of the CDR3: TGTGCCAGCAGCCCGGAACAGGGGGGTACATTTCAGCCCCAGCATTTT.

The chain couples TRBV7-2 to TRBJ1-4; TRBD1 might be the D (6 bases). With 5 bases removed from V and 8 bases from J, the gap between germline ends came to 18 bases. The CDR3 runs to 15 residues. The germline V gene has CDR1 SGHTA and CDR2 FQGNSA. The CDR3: CASSPRHGGREKLFF. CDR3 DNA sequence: TGTGCCAGCAGCCCCCGACACGGGGGCAGGGAAAAACTGTTTTTT.